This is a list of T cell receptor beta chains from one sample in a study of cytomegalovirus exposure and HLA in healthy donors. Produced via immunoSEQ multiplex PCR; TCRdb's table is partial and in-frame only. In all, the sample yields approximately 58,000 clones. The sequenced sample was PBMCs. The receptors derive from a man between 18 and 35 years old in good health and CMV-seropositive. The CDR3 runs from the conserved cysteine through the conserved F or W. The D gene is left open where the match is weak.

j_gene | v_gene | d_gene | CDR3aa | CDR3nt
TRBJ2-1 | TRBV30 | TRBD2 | CAWIPPSGRVYGEQFF | TGTGCCTGGATCCCCCCTAGCGGGAGGGTTTACGGTGAGCAGTTCTTC
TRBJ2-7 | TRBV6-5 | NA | CASSLGNSYEQYF | TGTGCCAGCAGCCTCGGGAACTCCTACGAGCAGTACTTC
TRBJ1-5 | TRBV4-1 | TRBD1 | CASSQAGTVTSQHF | TGCGCCAGCAGCCAAGCGGGGACAGTGACAAGCCAGCATTTT
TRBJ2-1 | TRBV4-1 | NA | CASSRDLSYNEQFF | TGCGCCAGCTCGCGGGACCTCTCCTACAATGAGCAGTTCTTC
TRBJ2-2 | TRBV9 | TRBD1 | CASSVEVRRASGQGDTGELFF | TGTGCCAGCAGCGTAGAGGTACGCAGAGCCAGCGGACAGGGGGACACCGGGGAGCTGTTTTTT
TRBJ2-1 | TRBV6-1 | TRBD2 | CASSEEASGAYNEQFF | TGTGCCAGCAGTGAAGAGGCTAGCGGAGCGTACAATGAGCAGTTCTTC
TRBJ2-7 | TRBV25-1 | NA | CASSEGSPPLYEQYF | TGTGCCAGCAGTGAGGGGAGTCCCCCCCTCTACGAGCAGTACTTC
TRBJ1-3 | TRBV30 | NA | CAWSPGLNGNTIYF | TGTGCCTGGAGTCCGGGACTTAATGGAAACACCATATATTTT
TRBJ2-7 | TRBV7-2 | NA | CASSPQGSSYEQYF | TGTGCCAGCAGCCCACAGGGATCTAGCTACGAGCAGTACTTC
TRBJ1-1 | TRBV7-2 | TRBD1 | CASSEEGQVGKAFF | TGTGCCAGCAGCGAAGAAGGACAGGTTGGTAAAGCTTTCTTT
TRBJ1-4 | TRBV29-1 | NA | CSVESGVNEKLFF | TGCAGCGTTGAGTCAGGGGTAAATGAAAAACTGTTTTTT
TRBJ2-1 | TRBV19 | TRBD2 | CASSIRAGGTSGRNEQFF | TGTGCCAGTAGTATACGGGCCGGGGGGACTAGCGGGCGGAATGAGCAGTTCTTC
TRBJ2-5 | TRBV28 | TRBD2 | CASELGLASGQETQYF | TGTGCCAGCGAGCTAGGACTAGCGAGTGGGCAAGAGACCCAGTACTTC
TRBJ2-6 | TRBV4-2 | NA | CASSAGANSGANVLTF | TGTGCCAGCAGCGCGGGGGCGAACTCTGGGGCCAACGTCCTGACTTTC
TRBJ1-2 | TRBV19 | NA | CASSEDIRYGYTF | TGTGCCAGTAGTGAGGACATTCGGTATGGCTACACCTTC
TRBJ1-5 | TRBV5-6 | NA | CASSSVSGEPQHF | TGTGCCAGCAGCTCCGTGTCCGGGGAGCCCCAGCATTTT
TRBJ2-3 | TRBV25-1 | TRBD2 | CASSPQTSGIITDTQYF | TGTGCCAGCAGTCCTCAGACTAGCGGGATAATCACAGATACGCAGTATTTT
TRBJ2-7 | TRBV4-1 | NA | CASSYRDSSSYEQYF | TGCGCCAGCAGCTACCGGGACTCGTCGTCCTACGAGCAGTACTTC
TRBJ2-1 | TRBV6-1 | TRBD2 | CAAPGLLPVNEQFF | TGTGCCGCTCCGGGACTACTCCCCGTCAATGAGCAGTTCTTC
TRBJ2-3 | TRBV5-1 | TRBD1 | CASSPGTGVTDTQYF | TGCGCCAGCAGCCCCGGGACAGGGGTCACAGATACGCAGTATTTT
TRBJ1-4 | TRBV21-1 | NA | CASSKDQRQGRDEKLFF | TGTGCCAGCAGCAAAGACCAGAGACAGGGGCGAGATGAAAAACTGTTTTTT
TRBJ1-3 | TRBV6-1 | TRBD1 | CASLRGLGSGNTIYF | TGTGCCAGCCTAAGGGGGCTCGGCTCTGGAAACACCATATATTTT
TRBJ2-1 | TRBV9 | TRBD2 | CASSPTSGMVEQFF | TGTGCCAGCAGCCCGACTAGCGGGATGGTTGAGCAGTTCTTC
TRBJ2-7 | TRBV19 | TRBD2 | CASTESGSSYEQYF | TGTGCCAGTACGGAAAGCGGGAGTAGCTACGAGCAGTACTTC
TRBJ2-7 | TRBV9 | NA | CASGPQGYEQYF | TGTGCCAGCGGACCCCAGGGGTACGAGCAGTACTTC
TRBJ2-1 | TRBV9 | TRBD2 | CASSASGSYYNEQFF | TGTGCCAGCAGCGCTAGCGGGAGCTATTACAATGAGCAGTTCTTC
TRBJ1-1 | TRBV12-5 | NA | CASGIEPNTEAFF | TGTGCTAGTGGGATAGAGCCGAACACTGAAGCTTTCTTT
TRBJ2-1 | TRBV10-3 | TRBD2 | CAGAATSGLYNEQFF | TGTGCCGGCGCTGCGACTAGCGGGCTATACAATGAGCAGTTCTTC
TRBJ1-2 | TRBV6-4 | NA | CARDRYGYTF | TGTGCCAGAGACAGGTATGGCTACACCTTC
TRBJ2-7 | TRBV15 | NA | CATSRDLKRATVQYF | TGTGCCACCAGCAGAGATTTGAAGCGAGCTACGGTGCAGTACTTC
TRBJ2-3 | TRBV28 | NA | CASSSPQRTTDTQYF | TGTGCCAGCAGTTCTCCCCAGCGGACCACAGATACGCAGTATTTT
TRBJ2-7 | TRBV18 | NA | CASSPRGPYEQYF | TGTGCCAGCTCACCACGTGGGCCCTACGAGCAGTACTTC
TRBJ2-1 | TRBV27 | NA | CASLPVRSYNEQFF | TGTGCCAGCTTACCGGTCCGCTCCTACAATGAGCAGTTCTTC
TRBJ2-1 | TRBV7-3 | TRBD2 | CASSPSAGSSYNEQFF | TGTGCCAGCAGCCCCTCAGCGGGATCCTCCTACAATGAGCAGTTCTTC
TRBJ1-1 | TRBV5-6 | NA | CASSLGAGVNTEAFF | TGTGCCAGCAGCTTGGGGGCGGGCGTGAACACTGAAGCTTTCTTT
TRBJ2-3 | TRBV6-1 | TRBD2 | CASSGTSDTDTQYF | TGTGCCAGCAGCGGTACTAGCGACACAGATACGCAGTATTTT